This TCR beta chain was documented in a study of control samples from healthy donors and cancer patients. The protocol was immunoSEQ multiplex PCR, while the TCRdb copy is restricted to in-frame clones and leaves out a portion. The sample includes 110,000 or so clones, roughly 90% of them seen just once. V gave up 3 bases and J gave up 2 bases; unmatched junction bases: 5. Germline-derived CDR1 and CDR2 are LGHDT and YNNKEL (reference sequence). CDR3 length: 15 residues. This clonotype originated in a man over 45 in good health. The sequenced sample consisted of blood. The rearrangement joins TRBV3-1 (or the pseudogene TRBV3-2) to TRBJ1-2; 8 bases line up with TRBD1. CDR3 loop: CASSQLDRDNYGYTF. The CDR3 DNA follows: TGTGCCAGCAGCCAGTTGGACAGGGACAACTATGGCTACACCTTC.